This is a list of T cell receptor beta chains from one sample in a study of cytomegalovirus exposure and HLA in healthy donors. Method: immunoSEQ multiplex PCR; TCRdb's copy keeps in-frame clones and lacks some. The sample lists a few hundred thousand clones, about 80% occurring once. The sequenced material came from PBMCs. The receptors originated from a man in his forties or fifties in good health and CMV-seronegative. Each CDR3 is given with its conserved first and last residue. A D gene is named only where the DNA matches it firmly. Clone size is not always given. Where it is, it says once, few, many or a class for expanded clones.

d_call: TRBD1
v_call: TRBV5-4
j_call: TRBJ2-3
clone_size: few
cdr3_nt: TGTGCCAGCGCCGGGGACAGGGTAGTCACAGATACGCAGTATTTT
cdr3_aa: CASAGDRVVTDTQYF

d_call: -
v_call: TRBV6-4
j_call: TRBJ2-3
clone_size: -
cdr3_nt: TGTGCCAGCAGTGAAGGTCTTTGGCGAACGGGAAGCACAGATACGCAGTATTTT
cdr3_aa: CASSEGLWRTGSTDTQYF

d_call: TRBD1
v_call: TRBV4-1
j_call: TRBJ2-7
clone_size: once
cdr3_nt: TGCGCCAGCAGTCCAGGGGGCAGGTACGAGCAGTACTTC
cdr3_aa: CASSPGGRYEQYF

d_call: TRBD2
v_call: TRBV27
j_call: TRBJ2-2
clone_size: -
cdr3_nt: TGTGCCAGCAGTATTAGCGGGAGGGCCTACACCGGGGAGCTGTTTTTT
cdr3_aa: CASSISGRAYTGELFF

d_call: -
v_call: TRBV20-1
j_call: TRBJ2-7
clone_size: -
cdr3_nt: TGCAGTGCTAGGGACATCTACGAGCAGTACTTC
cdr3_aa: CSARDIYEQYF

d_call: -
v_call: TRBV7-9
j_call: TRBJ1-2
clone_size: -
cdr3_nt: TGTTCCAGCAGCTTAGTAGTAGGGGCGAACTATGGCTACACCTTC
cdr3_aa: CSSSLVVGANYGYTF

d_call: TRBD2
v_call: TRBV28
j_call: TRBJ2-5
clone_size: -
cdr3_nt: TGTGCCAGCAGATTCCTAGCGGGAGAGACCCAGTACTTC
cdr3_aa: CASRFLAGETQYF

d_call: -
v_call: TRBV7-3
j_call: TRBJ2-2
clone_size: -
cdr3_nt: TGTGCCAGCAGCTTTGGACACAACACCGGGGAGCTGTTTTTT
cdr3_aa: CASSFGHNTGELFF

d_call: -
v_call: TRBV10-3
j_call: TRBJ1-2
clone_size: -
cdr3_nt: TGTGCCATCAGTGATAGGCAGGGCAACTATGGCTACACCTTC
cdr3_aa: CAISDRQGNYGYTF

d_call: -
v_call: TRBV21-1
j_call: TRBJ2-1
clone_size: once
cdr3_nt: TGTGCCAGCAGCGGGATTGGACTAGCGGGGGGTCCCTCCTACAATGAGCAGTTCTTC
cdr3_aa: CASSGIGLAGGPSYNEQFF

d_call: -
v_call: TRBV9
j_call: TRBJ1-4
clone_size: -
cdr3_nt: TGTGCCAGCAGCGCCTCCGGCGGGGCTAATAATGAAAAACTGTTTTTT
cdr3_aa: CASSASGGANNEKLFF

d_call: -
v_call: TRBV29-1
j_call: TRBJ1-1
clone_size: -
cdr3_nt: TGCAGCGTTGAGGGCAGCCAAAACACTGAAGCTTTCTTT
cdr3_aa: CSVEGSQNTEAFF

d_call: -
v_call: TRBV27
j_call: TRBJ1-3
clone_size: -
cdr3_nt: TGTGCCAGCAGTCCAGGGTTCTCTGGAAACACCATATATTTT
cdr3_aa: CASSPGFSGNTIYF

d_call: TRBD1
v_call: TRBV7-9
j_call: TRBJ1-6
clone_size: few
cdr3_nt: TGTGCCAGCAGAGCACAGGGGAATTCACCCCTCCACTTT
cdr3_aa: CASRAQGNSPLHF

d_call: TRBD1
v_call: TRBV7-3
j_call: TRBJ2-7
clone_size: -
cdr3_nt: TGTGCCAGCAGCCAGGGACAGGGTGGAGAGCAGTACTTC
cdr3_aa: CASSQGQGGEQYF

d_call: -
v_call: TRBV5-6
j_call: TRBJ2-5
clone_size: once
cdr3_nt: TGTGCCAGCAGCACAGGCATGGAGACCCAGTACTTC
cdr3_aa: CASSTGMETQYF

d_call: -
v_call: TRBV7-9
j_call: TRBJ2-7
clone_size: -
cdr3_nt: TGTGCCAGCAGCTTAAGTGGAAACGGGGACTACGAGCAGTACTTC
cdr3_aa: CASSLSGNGDYEQYF

d_call: TRBD2
v_call: TRBV29-1
j_call: TRBJ2-3
clone_size: few
cdr3_nt: TGCAGCGCCGGGACTAGCGGGAGTGCAGATACGCAGTATTTT
cdr3_aa: CSAGTSGSADTQYF

d_call: -
v_call: TRBV6-4
j_call: TRBJ2-5
clone_size: -
cdr3_nt: TGTGCCAGCAGACCCCGGGGAGAAGAGACCCAGTACTTC
cdr3_aa: CASRPRGEETQYF

d_call: TRBD1
v_call: TRBV7-3
j_call: TRBJ1-2
clone_size: -
cdr3_nt: TGTGCCAGCAGTTTGGGACAGGGACCGGATGGCTACACCTTC
cdr3_aa: CASSLGQGPDGYTF

d_call: TRBD1
v_call: TRBV7-3
j_call: TRBJ2-1
clone_size: -
cdr3_nt: TGTGCCAGCAGCTCCGGACAGGCCGCGGGTAATGAGCAGTTCTTC
cdr3_aa: CASSSGQAAGNEQFF

d_call: -
v_call: TRBV4-3
j_call: TRBJ1-6
clone_size: -
cdr3_nt: TGCGCCAGCAGCCATTCGGTAGGGACTTATAATTCACCCCTCCACTTT
cdr3_aa: CASSHSVGTYNSPLHF

d_call: -
v_call: TRBV5-6
j_call: TRBJ2-3
clone_size: -
cdr3_nt: TGTGCCAGCAGCCGGGACTTCACTAGCACAGATACGCAGTATTTT
cdr3_aa: CASSRDFTSTDTQYF

d_call: -
v_call: TRBV5-1
j_call: TRBJ1-3
clone_size: once
cdr3_nt: TGCGCCAGCAGCTTGGCAGGGCCCGGCTCTGGAAACACCATATATTTT
cdr3_aa: CASSLAGPGSGNTIYF

d_call: -
v_call: TRBV18
j_call: TRBJ2-7
clone_size: -
cdr3_nt: TGTGCCAGCTCACCAGGTAATCCCTCCTACGAGCAGTACTTC
cdr3_aa: CASSPGNPSYEQYF

d_call: -
v_call: TRBV4-1
j_call: TRBJ2-5
clone_size: -
cdr3_nt: TGCGCCAGCAGCCCCCTGACTGCGGGGAGGGGGGAGACCCAGTACTTC
cdr3_aa: CASSPLTAGRGETQYF

d_call: -
v_call: TRBV7-9
j_call: TRBJ1-2
clone_size: -
cdr3_nt: TGTGCCAGCAGCGGGGCCCTCAATGGCTACACCTTC
cdr3_aa: CASSGALNGYTF

d_call: -
v_call: TRBV10-3
j_call: TRBJ1-1
clone_size: -
cdr3_nt: TGTGCCATCAGCGCTCTGTTAACAAGGAACACTGAAGCTTTCTTT
cdr3_aa: CAISALLTRNTEAFF

d_call: -
v_call: TRBV7-2
j_call: TRBJ1-1
clone_size: -
cdr3_nt: TGTGCCAGCAGCTTTACTAAGGGGGCTGAAGCTTTCTTT
cdr3_aa: CASSFTKGAEAFF

d_call: -
v_call: TRBV6-5
j_call: TRBJ1-6
clone_size: -
cdr3_nt: TGTGCCAGCAGTCGACCCCCGACCGGGTATTCACCCCTCCACTTT
cdr3_aa: CASSRPPTGYSPLHF

d_call: -
v_call: TRBV18
j_call: TRBJ2-2
clone_size: -
cdr3_nt: TGTGCCAGCTCACCCTACCCGAACACCGGGGAGCTGTTTTTT
cdr3_aa: CASSPYPNTGELFF

d_call: -
v_call: TRBV9
j_call: TRBJ1-6
clone_size: -
cdr3_nt: TGTGCCAGCAGCGTCGACTCGAATTCACCCCTCCACTTT
cdr3_aa: CASSVDSNSPLHF

d_call: -
v_call: TRBV9
j_call: TRBJ2-1
clone_size: -
cdr3_nt: TGTGCCAGCAGCGTCCTAGGGGGGGGTGAGCAGTTCTTC
cdr3_aa: CASSVLGGGEQFF

d_call: TRBD1
v_call: TRBV4-3
j_call: TRBJ1-2
clone_size: -
cdr3_nt: TGCGCCAGCAGCCAAGATTGGACAGGGGTGAACTATGGCTACACCTTC
cdr3_aa: CASSQDWTGVNYGYTF

d_call: -
v_call: TRBV30
j_call: TRBJ1-5
clone_size: -
cdr3_nt: TGTGCCTGGCGCTGGGGAGCCCAGCATTTT
cdr3_aa: CAWRWGAQHF

d_call: -
v_call: TRBV7-2
j_call: TRBJ1-2
clone_size: -
cdr3_nt: TGTGCCAGCAGCCTCCAGGTGGGAGGGGCCTATGGCTACACCTTC
cdr3_aa: CASSLQVGGAYGYTF

d_call: TRBD1
v_call: TRBV11-2
j_call: TRBJ1-2
clone_size: -
cdr3_nt: TGTGCCAGCAAACGACAGGGGGCGGCTAACTATGGCTACACCTTC
cdr3_aa: CASKRQGAANYGYTF

d_call: TRBD1
v_call: TRBV29-1
j_call: TRBJ1-1
clone_size: -
cdr3_nt: TGCAGCGTTGAAGACGGGCAGGGGGGCACTGAAGCTTTCTTT
cdr3_aa: CSVEDGQGGTEAFF

d_call: TRBD2
v_call: TRBV5-5
j_call: TRBJ2-2
clone_size: -
cdr3_nt: TGTGCCAGCAGCCTTAATTTAGCGGGACGGACCGGGGAGCTGTTTTTT
cdr3_aa: CASSLNLAGRTGELFF

d_call: TRBD2
v_call: TRBV18
j_call: TRBJ2-2
clone_size: few
cdr3_nt: TGTGCCAGCTCACCACCGCCTAGCGGGTCGAACACCGGGGAGCTGTTTTTT
cdr3_aa: CASSPPPSGSNTGELFF

d_call: -
v_call: TRBV6-1
j_call: TRBJ1-5
clone_size: few
cdr3_nt: TGTGCCAGCCTCACACACAGCAATCAGCCCCAGCATTTT
cdr3_aa: CASLTHSNQPQHF

d_call: -
v_call: TRBV4-3
j_call: TRBJ1-6
clone_size: few
cdr3_nt: TGCGCCAGCAGCCAAGATTTAGCTGGATATAATTCACCCCTCCACTTT
cdr3_aa: CASSQDLAGYNSPLHF

d_call: -
v_call: TRBV4-2
j_call: TRBJ2-1
clone_size: few
cdr3_nt: TGTGCCAGCAGCCAAGAAGAGAGCTCCTACAATGAGCAGTTCTTC
cdr3_aa: CASSQEESSYNEQFF

d_call: -
v_call: TRBV7-9
j_call: TRBJ1-1
clone_size: once
cdr3_nt: TGTGCCAGCAGCTTCGGGGGGGCGCGTACTGAAGCTTTCTTT
cdr3_aa: CASSFGGARTEAFF

d_call: -
v_call: TRBV4-2
j_call: TRBJ1-1
clone_size: -
cdr3_nt: TGTGCCAGCAGCCAAGATGCGGTCCTCAGGGTTTTCGACCCTGAAGCTTTCTTT
cdr3_aa: CASSQDAVLRVFDPEAFF

d_call: TRBD2
v_call: TRBV7-6
j_call: TRBJ2-1
clone_size: -
cdr3_nt: TGTGCCAGCAGCTTCAGTCTAGCGGGAACGAATGAGCAGTTCTTC
cdr3_aa: CASSFSLAGTNEQFF

d_call: -
v_call: TRBV7-3
j_call: TRBJ1-3
clone_size: -
cdr3_nt: TGTGCCAGCAGCTTACAAGGGGCAGCAGGAAACACCATATATTTT
cdr3_aa: CASSLQGAAGNTIYF

d_call: -
v_call: TRBV27
j_call: TRBJ1-2
clone_size: -
cdr3_nt: TGTGCCAGCAGTCCTTTTCGGGACTCCCGAATTACCACCTTC
cdr3_aa: CASSPFRDSRITTF